The T cell receptor (beta chain) described here comes from a study of blood T cell repertoires in COVID-19. The V gene's germline CDR1 is SGHRS and CDR2 YFSETQ. V was pared by 2 bases and J by 5 bases, with 14 bases of the junction left unmatched. This CDR3 has 18 amino acids. The table came from immunoSEQ multiplex PCR; TCRdb's copy has only in-frame clones and leaves some out. Among a few hundred thousand clones listed, 90% were seen once. The TCR sequence derives from an older woman with COVID-19, enrolled during active disease. This sequence joins TRBV5-1 and TRBJ2-1; 9 nucleotides agree with TRBD2. The sequencing input was peripheral blood. CDR3 protein: CASSFRLAGQLTHNEQFF. The DNA for the CDR3 is TGCGCCAGCAGCTTCCGCCTAGCGGGGCAACTAACCCACAATGAGCAGTTCTTC.